Listed here are 30 T cell receptor beta chains from one sample, sequenced in a study of T cell repertoires in ileal Crohn's disease. Sample time point: neoterminal ileum biopsy at postoperative endoscopy, about 6 months after surgery. Assay: immunoSEQ multiplex PCR; the TCRdb copy retains only in-frame clones and omits some. The data show about 7,200 clones, approximately 77% seen once. The sequencing sample was made of ileal tissue. These receptors were taken from an adult with Crohn's disease.

The chain employs TRBV11-2 and TRBJ1-6; D gene ambiguous. The ends were cut back, 6 bases at V and 6 bases at J, with 12 bases in the middle. Germline values: CDR1 SGHAT, CDR2 FQNNGV. The CDR3 has 14 amino acids. The CDR3 coding sequence is TGTGCCAGCAGTCGTGACCGGGTTAATTCACCCCTCCACTTT. Translating it yields CASSRDRVNSPLHF. Together with reference TRBV11-2 and TRBJ1-6, the CDR3 gives the full variable domain: EAGVAQSPRYKIIEKRQSVAFWCNPISGHATLYWYQQILGQGPKLLIQFQNNGVVDDSQLPKDRFSAERLKGVDSTLKIQPAKLEDSAVYLCASSRDRVNSPLHFGNGTRLTVT.

The sample holds a few counts of this clone. The V call is TRBV5-4, the J call TRBJ2-5; tentatively, D is TRBD1 (6 bases). CDR1 and CDR2 from the germline V gene are SGHNT and YYREEE (reference sequence). Trimming took 4 bases from V and 5 from J, leaving 15 bases between them. The CDR3 loop spans 14 amino acids. CDR3 nucleotide sequence: TGTGCCAGCAGCCCGGGGACAATGCGGGAGACCCAGTACTTC. Translation: CASSPGTMRETQYF.

The V call is TRBV7-8, the J call TRBJ1-2, with D maybe TRBD1 (5 bases). CDR3 size: 12 residues. CDR1 and CDR2 from the germline V gene are SGHVS and FQNEAQ. V was cut by 5 bases and J by 4 bases, with 8 bases left in between. The chain's CDR3 is CASSQTVYGYTF. CDR3 DNA sequence: TGTGCCAGCAGCCAGACAGTCTATGGCTACACCTTC.

This clone appeared a single time. Additional DNA sequences in this sample encode the identical CDR3. V usage is TRBV11-3 and J usage is TRBJ2-5; TRBD2 matches 8 bases. Per the germline V gene, CDR1 is SGHNT and CDR2 is YENEEA. The CDR3 is 16 amino acids. V dropped 5 bases and J dropped 0; count of bases not matched to a gene: 8. The CDR3 spells CASSGGTSGDQETQYF. Here the CDR3 DNA reads TGTGCCAGCAGCGGAGGCACTAGCGGCGACCAAGAGACCCAGTACTTC.

The V gene is TRBV15, the J gene TRBJ1-1, with 7 bases fitting TRBD1. Germline CDR1 is LNHNV and CDR2 is YYDKDF (reference sequence). There are 15 residues in the CDR3. J gave up 6 bases and V 8 bases, and 15 bases lay outside the gene matches. This CDR3 is CATSGGGRGFPEAFF. CDR3 sequence (DNA): TGTGCCACCTCCGGAGGGGGCAGGGGATTCCCTGAAGCTTTCTTT.

Within the sample, this clone is medium-sized. The gene calls are TRBV7-9 and TRBJ2-1, with a weak D call TRBD1 (5 bases). This CDR3 has 13 residues. V lost 3 bases to trimming and J lost 4 bases, with 7 bases between them. CDR1 and CDR2 (germline): SEHNR, FQNEAQ (reference sequence). CDR3 region: CASSFDSYNEQFF. CDR3 nucleotide sequence: TGTGCCAGCAGCTTTGACAGTTACAATGAGCAGTTCTTC. The entire variable domain, with the rest obtained from reference TRBV7-9 and TRBJ2-1, is as follows: DTGVSQNPRHKITKRGQNVTFRCDPISEHNRLYWYRQTLGQGPEFLTYFQNEAQLEKSRLLSDRFSAERPKGSFSTLEIQRTEQGDSAMYLCASSFDSYNEQFFGPGTRLTVL.

The rearrangement joins TRBV11-2 to TRBJ1-4, with a tentative D call TRBD1 (6 bases). Trimming pared 6 bases from V and 4 bases from J, leaving 12 bases between. The germline V gene has CDR1 SGHAT and CDR2 FQNNGV. CDR3 length: 14 amino acids. This CDR3 reads CASRQGRFNEKLFF. DNA for the CDR3: TGTGCCAGCAGACAGGGCCGTTTTAATGAAAAACTGTTTTTT.

This clone was found once. The chain is built from TRBV2 and TRBJ1-1, with 8 positions matching TRBD1. The CDR3 has 15 amino acids. The V gene's germline CDR1 is SNHLY and CDR2 FYNNEI. V was clipped by 6 bases and J by 3 bases; unmatched bases: 9. This CDR3 is CASRKQGVGDTEAFF. CDR3 bases: TGTGCCAGCAGGAAACAGGGGGTCGGGGACACTGAAGCTTTCTTT.

The chain couples TRBV6-1 to TRBJ2-7, with TRBD1 identical over 9 bases. Trimming removed 6 bases from V and 6 bases from J; junction bases left unmatched: 9. The germline V gene encodes CDR1 MNHNS and CDR2 SASEGT. The CDR3 runs to 14 residues. CDR3 in DNA: TGTGCCAGCAGCCGCACAGGGGGCGGTTTCGAGCAGTACTTC. It codes for CASSRTGGGFEQYF.

The chain joins TRBV28 to TRBJ1-2; 9 positions match TRBD1. The CDR3 runs 14 residues. Germline CDR1 MDHEN, CDR2 SYDVKM. The ends lost 6 bases at V and 8 bases at J; junction bases unmatched: 10. CDR3 sequence reads: CASRTSGTGWGYTF. The DNA of the CDR3 is TGTGCCAGCAGAACCTCCGGGACAGGGTGGGGCTACACCTTC.

V and J are TRBV5-6 and TRBJ2-7, with D possibly TRBD2 on 5 matching bases. This CDR3 is built from 12 residues. Per germline, CDR1 SGHDT and CDR2 YYEEEE. The V end lost 4 bases, the J end lost 4 bases, and 9 bases lay between the germline ends. CDR3 residues: CASSAGSYEQYF. For the CDR3, the DNA is TGTGCCAGCAGCGCGGGCTCATACGAGCAGTACTTC.

J is TRBJ2-7 and V is TRBV14, with a tentative D call TRBD1 (6 bases). This CDR3 comprises 14 residues. Germline lookup yields CDR1 SGHDN and CDR2 FVKESK. Trimming took off 3 bases at V and 5 bases at J, with 14 bases between the two ends. The CDR3 DNA follows: TGTGCCAGCAGCCAGCCGGGCAGGGGTCACGAGCAGTACTTC. It encodes CASSQPGRGHEQYF.

V gene TRBV2 combines with J gene TRBJ2-6; D perhaps matches TRBD2 (5 bases). Germline assignment: CDR1 SNHLY and CDR2 FYNNEI. V lost 3 bases, J lost 0 bases, and 12 bases lay in between. The CDR3 loop spans 17 amino acids. CDR3 nucleotide sequence: TGTGCCAGCAGTGATTTGGGCACTAGCTCTGGGGCCAACGTCCTGACTTTC. It translates to CASSDLGTSSGANVLTF.

This chain links TRBV5-4 with TRBJ2-1; TRBD1 matches at 9 bases. This CDR3 spans 15 amino acids. Germline loops: CDR1 SGHNT, CDR2 YYREEE (reference sequence). The junction had 7 bases not matched to a gene; V was cut back by 1 base and J by 8 bases. In nucleotides, the CDR3 is TGTGCCAGCAGCTTGAAGTGGACAGGGGTCGATGAGCAGTTCTTC. Its protein is CASSLKWTGVDEQFF.

Only one count was recorded for this clone. The CDR3 DNA reads as TGTGCCAGTAGACCTCAGGGGGCTCAGCCCCAGCATTTT. This encodes CASRPQGAQPQHF. V usage is TRBV19 and J usage is TRBJ1-5, with 8 bases aligning to TRBD1. This CDR3 is 13 amino acids long. Germline V gene data show CDR1 as LNHDA and CDR2 as SQIVND (reference sequence). Germline trimming cut 6 bases from V and 6 bases from J; bases unmatched to any gene: 4.

This clone showed up just a few times. V is TRBV19 and J is TRBJ2-7; 10 nucleotides agree with TRBD1. The V gene's germline CDR1 is LNHDA and CDR2 SQIVND (reference sequence). This CDR3 is built from 15 residues. The trim removed 4 bases at V and 2 bases at J, leaving 5 bases unmatched. The CDR3 loop is CASSNGGTGAYEQYF. The CDR3 DNA sequence: TGTGCCAGTAGTAATGGAGGGACAGGGGCCTACGAGCAGTACTTC. Filled out from reference TRBV19 and TRBJ2-7, the complete variable domain reads DGGITQSPKYLFRKEGQNVTLSCEQNLNHDAMYWYRQDPGQGLRLIYYSQIVNDFQKGDIAEGYSVSREKKESFPLTVTSAQKNPTAFYLCASSNGGTGAYEQYFGPGTRLTVT.

V usage is TRBV6-5 and J usage is TRBJ1-1, with D possibly TRBD1 on 6 matching bases. Trimming took 2 bases from V and 3 from J, leaving 10 bases between them. This CDR3 region has 14 residues. The germline CDR1 and CDR2 sequences are MNHEY and SVGAGI. The CDR3 nucleotides read TGTGCCAGCAGTTACGGGGGCCGGGACACTGAAGCTTTCTTT. This codes for CASSYGGRDTEAFF.

This clone was detected only a few times. A read error is the likely source, as a far larger clone sits one nucleotide away. The chain uses TRBV4-2 and TRBJ1-5; weak D call: TRBD1 (5 bases). The ends were cut back, 4 bases at V and 5 bases at J, with 15 bases in the middle. Germline lookup yields CDR1 LGHNA and CDR2 YNFKEQ. The CDR3 spans 15 residues. DNA for the CDR3: TGTGCCAGCAGCCCTGGACAAGCCGGGCATCAGCCCCAGCATTTT. Protein product: CASSPGQAGHQPQHF.

The gene calls are TRBV10-2 and TRBJ2-1, with D possibly being TRBD2 (6 bases). The V and J ends lost 6 bases and 4 bases respectively, with 13 bases between them. Germline loops: CDR1 WSHSY, CDR2 SAAADI. The CDR3 totals 14 residues. In nucleotides, the CDR3 is TGCGCCAGCAGGCGGGGCAGGGAGTACAATGAGCAGTTCTTC. It specifies CASRRGREYNEQFF.

This clone was detected only once. V usage is TRBV11-3 and J usage is TRBJ2-1, with a tentative D call TRBD1 (7 bases). The CDR3 extends over 14 amino acids. Trimming took off 1 base at V and 4 bases at J, with 8 bases between the two ends. Germline V gene lookup returns CDR1 SGHNT and CDR2 YENEEA. The CDR3 spells CASSLAGGYNEQFF. Here the CDR3 DNA reads TGTGCCAGCAGCTTAGCAGGGGGGTACAATGAGCAGTTCTTC.

The chain has TRBV4-3 and TRBJ2-3; 7 nucleotides align to TRBD2. After removal of 0 bases from V and 7 bases from J, the junction contained 10 bases not matched to a gene. This CDR3 has 16 residues. Germline lookup yields CDR1 LGHNA and CDR2 YSLEER. The CDR3 DNA reads TGCGCCAGCAGCCAAGAGGCTAGCGGAGCAATGTATACGCAGTATTTT. Amino acids: CASSQEASGAMYTQYF.

The chain links TRBV6-1 to TRBJ2-3; 7 bases fit TRBD2. The CDR3 loop spans 19 amino acids. Germline CDR1 reads MNHNS; CDR2 reads SASEGT. V was clipped by 4 bases and J by 0 bases; unmatched bases: 16. The CDR3 region is CASSGGGTHDLLSTDTQYF. The CDR3 DNA is TGTGCCAGCAGTGGGGGGGGGACCCATGATCTTCTCAGCACAGATACGCAGTATTTT.

V and J are TRBV6-8 and TRBJ1-1, with 10 bases fitting TRBD1. From germline, CDR1 is MNHGY and CDR2 SAAAGT. The V and J ends lost 5 bases and 4 bases, in that order; junction bases with no gene match: 4. The CDR3 consists of 14 residues. The CDR3 bases are TGTGCCAGCAGTACGGGACAGGGGACCACTGAAGCTTTCTTT. It specifies CASSTGQGTTEAFF.

The rearrangement uses TRBV9 and TRBJ2-7, with 14 bases that match TRBD2. The CDR3 length is 16 residues. From germline, CDR1 is SGDLS and CDR2 YYNGEE. V trimming: 0 bases; J trimming: 6 bases; junction bases outside the gene matches: 5. DNA for the CDR3: TGTGCCAGCAGCGTAGGACTAGCGGGGGGGATGAGCGAGCAGTACTTC. Protein: CASSVGLAGGMSEQYF.

Only a few counts were recorded for this clone. In DNA, the CDR3 is TGCGCCAGCAGGGACATTTACATCGAGGGGGAGCTGTTTTTT. Residues: CASRDIYIEGELFF. The chain is built from TRBV10-2 and TRBJ2-2; a possible D gene is TRBD1 (5 bases). The CDR3 contains 14 residues. CDR1 and CDR2 (germline): WSHSY, SAAADI. V was pared by 6 bases and J by 8 bases, with 16 bases between.

The V and J genes are TRBV28 and TRBJ1-2; TRBD1 matches at 12 bases. This CDR3 has 15 amino acids. The V segment lost 5 bases and the J segment 8 bases; nucleotides outside the gene matches: 9. Germline loops: CDR1 MDHEN, CDR2 SYDVKM. The CDR3 protein is CASSPPGQGAGGYTF. The CDR3 DNA reads TGTGCCAGCAGTCCTCCGGGACAGGGGGCTGGGGGCTACACCTTC.

This chain uses TRBV5-6 with TRBJ2-7; tentative D call: TRBD1 (6 bases). With 3 bases removed from V and 2 bases from J, the gap between germline ends came to 12 bases. Germline CDR1 SGHDT, CDR2 YYEEEE. The CDR3 covers 14 residues. The CDR3 DNA reads as TGTGCCAGCAGCTATCCGGGACAAACCTACGAGCAGTACTTC. Its translation is CASSYPGQTYEQYF.

This chain connects TRBV7-2 to TRBJ1-2; a weak D match, TRBD1 (5 bases). Germline CDR1 SGHTA, CDR2 FQGNSA. Trimming removed 2 bases from V and 5 bases from J, with 15 bases in between. The CDR3 spans 15 residues. In DNA form, the CDR3 reads TGTGCCAGCAGCTTATATACAGGAAAGGGTTATGGCTACACCTTC. Its translation is CASSLYTGKGYGYTF.

The CDR3, as DNA: TGTGCCAGCAGCCCCCGGTGGTACTACGGAAACACCATATATTTT. Translating it yields CASSPRWYYGNTIYF. The V call is TRBV7-9, the J call TRBJ1-3; D not certain. Between the trimmed V and J ends, which lost 5 bases and 4 bases, there was a span of 15 bases. The germline gives CDR1 SEHNR, CDR2 FQNEAQ (reference sequence). This CDR3 is 15 amino acids long.

There are a few counts of this clone. CDR3 DNA: TGTGCCAGCACCCAAAAGACTAGCGGGAGGGCCGATAGAATCTACGAGCAGTACTTC. Translating gives CASTQKTSGRADRIYEQYF. The rearrangement links TRBV6-7 to TRBJ2-7; 14 bases are shared with TRBD2. Being an ORF, TRBV6-7 has a function that is uncertain. J gave up 3 bases and V 7 bases, and 17 bases lay outside the gene matches. The length of the CDR3 is 19 residues.